Given below is one TCR beta chain in context. Its antigen remains unidentified. No clone much larger than this one lies a single base away; base qualities are absent. Library prep was done by the immunoSEQ multiplex PCR assay. The TCRbeta CDR3 region and neighboring sequences were amplified from pancreatic genomic DNA and then sequenced. In the source study's methods: Repertoire diversity was assessed as a mean normalized Shannon-Wiener index, and productive clonality and productive rearrangement counts were also measured. The nonparametric Mann-Whitney U test was used to compare repertoire metrics between controls and chronic pancreatitis. A shared clonotype was defined as a CDR3beta sequence with the same amino acid composition and length across subjects. TCRdb took over this immuneACCESS table, retaining in-frame rearrangements with V and J assigned. Such tables are incomplete; in checked studies, under half of the missing clones stem from an unresolved V gene, and the remainder is unexplained. The DNA gave D and trimming, while V, J and clone size come from that table. The sample table records about 13,000 clones; roughly 70% of these occur just once. Approximately 14% of the sample goes to the ten largest clones.

The record originates from a study of immune characteristics of hereditary and idiopathic chronic pancreatitis. Concerning the study at large: The study profiled local pancreatic immune cells and TCRbeta repertoires in hereditary and idiopathic chronic pancreatitis compared with control organ donor pancreases. TCRbeta sequencing included about five control pancreases, under ten pancreases with hereditary chronic pancreatitis and about six pancreases with idiopathic chronic pancreatitis. The gDNA-based approach was chosen because it involved minimal in vitro experimental manipulation of pancreas-infiltrating T cells. Here is what the overall study found, with its caveats: Differences in Vbeta-Jbeta gene family usage, including TRBV10, TRBV19, TRBV23 and TRBV5, were found between hereditary and idiopathic chronic pancreatitis. Because patient tissue could only be obtained at the time of TPIAT, differences in disease duration may have influenced the immune findings. Significantly increased TCRbeta repertoire diversity and reduced clonality were observed in both chronic pancreatitis groups relative to controls. Numbers of productive TCR rearrangements correlated positively with disease severity scores among fewer than 15 chronic pancreatitis patients. The study did not include chronic pancreatitis caused by alcohol use.

Chronic pancreatitis pancreas tissue came from patients undergoing total pancreatectomy with islet autotransplantation (TPIAT). Included chronic pancreatitis patients had no known history of diabetes. For TCRbeta sequencing, genomic DNA was extracted directly from bulk pancreas tissue without sorting T cells. At two US centers, pancreas tissues from patients and organ donors were collected on a consecutive basis. Spanning cysteine to phenylalanine, the CDR3 consists of 16 amino acids. Only the CDR3 DNA stays, 48 bases, in frame from base 1. CDR1 MNHNS and CDR2 SASEGT were looked up in the germline V gene. The junction shows trimming of 2 bases on V and 4 bases on J, and the gene matches do not reach 8 bases of it.

This receptor chain uses TRBV6-1 and TRBJ2-3, and 8 junctional nucleotides match TRBD2. Sequencing input: pancreas tissue with hereditary chronic pancreatitis. This receptor was identified in a human donor with chronic pancreatitis. The CDR3 is CASSESSGGGPDTQYF. The nucleotide sequence is given as TGTGCCAGCAGTGAATCGAGCGGGGGCGGGCCAGATACGCAGTATTTT.